This note documents a single T cell receptor (beta chain) sequence. The data stem from a study of T-cell reconstitution after alpha-beta-depleted transplantation in children. Germline lookup yields CDR1 ENHRY and CDR2 SYGVKD. This CDR3 spans 13 amino acids. The V and J ends lost 8 bases and 3 bases respectively, with 14 bases between them. The TCRbeta library incorporated unique molecular identifiers. Each CDR3 protein is one row after TCRdb ran MiXCR on the PCR reads. This table holds about 610,000 distinct CDR3 sequences, more than 9% found once. The chain combines TRBV10-3 with TRBJ2-7; D gene unclear. The sequence was obtained from a human donor who donated a stem cell graft to a child with acute myeloid leukemia. The sequenced sample was PBMCs from the stem cell graft donor, obtained from the stem cell graft. The CDR3 loop is CAIGPRSVYEQYF. CDR3 nucleotides: TGTGCCATCGGCCCGAGAAGCGTCTACGAGCAGTACTTC.